This TCR beta chain appears in the sequencing data of a study of T cell responses to AZD1222 COVID-19 vaccine. The repertoire was sequenced with immunoSEQ multiplex PCR; TCRdb's copy has only in-frame clones and lacks some. The sample shows some 130,000 clones, 80% to 90% of them seen only once. Germline V gene data show CDR1 as SGDLS and CDR2 as YYNGEE. The CDR3 is 11 amino acids. V lost 0 bases to trimming and J lost 7 bases, with 4 bases between them. The origin of this receptor is an adult in good health. This chain links TRBV9 with TRBJ1-2; D not certain. Source: peripheral blood, taken on day 0 of AZD1222 vaccination. This CDR3 reads CASSVGLGYTF. CDR3 DNA sequence: TGTGCCAGCAGCGTAGGTCTTGGCTACACCTTC.